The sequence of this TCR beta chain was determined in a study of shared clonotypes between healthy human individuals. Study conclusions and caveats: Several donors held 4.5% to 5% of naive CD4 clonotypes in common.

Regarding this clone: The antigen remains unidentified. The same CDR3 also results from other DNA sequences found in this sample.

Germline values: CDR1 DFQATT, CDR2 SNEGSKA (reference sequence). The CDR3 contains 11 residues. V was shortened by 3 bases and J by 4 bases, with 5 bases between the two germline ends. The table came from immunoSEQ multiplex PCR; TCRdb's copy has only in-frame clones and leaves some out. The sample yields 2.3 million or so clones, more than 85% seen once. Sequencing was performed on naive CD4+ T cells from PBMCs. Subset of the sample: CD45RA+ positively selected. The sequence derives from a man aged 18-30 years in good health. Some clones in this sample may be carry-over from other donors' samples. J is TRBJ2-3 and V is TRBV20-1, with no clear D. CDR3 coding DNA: TGCAGTGCTAGTGGACCAGATACGCAGTATTTT. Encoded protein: CSASGPDTQYF.